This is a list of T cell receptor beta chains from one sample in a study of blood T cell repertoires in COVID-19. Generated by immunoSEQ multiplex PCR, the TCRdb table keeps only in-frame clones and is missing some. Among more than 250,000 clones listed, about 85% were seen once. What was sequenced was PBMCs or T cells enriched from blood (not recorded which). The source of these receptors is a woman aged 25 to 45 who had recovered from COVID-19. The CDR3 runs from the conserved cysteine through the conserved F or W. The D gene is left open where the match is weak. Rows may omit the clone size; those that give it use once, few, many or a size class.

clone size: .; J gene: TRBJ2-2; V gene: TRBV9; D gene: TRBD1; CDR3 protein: CASSARQGPYTGELFF; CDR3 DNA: TGTGCCAGCAGCGCAAGACAGGGGCCGTACACCGGGGAGCTGTTTTTT
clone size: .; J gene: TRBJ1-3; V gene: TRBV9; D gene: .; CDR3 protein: CASSPSGGIPNTIYF; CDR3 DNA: TGTGCCAGCAGCCCAAGCGGGGGGATCCCGAACACCATATATTTT
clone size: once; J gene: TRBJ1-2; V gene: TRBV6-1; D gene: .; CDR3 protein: CASSEVATSYGYTF; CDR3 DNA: TGTGCCAGCAGTGAAGTGGCCACATCCTATGGCTACACCTTC
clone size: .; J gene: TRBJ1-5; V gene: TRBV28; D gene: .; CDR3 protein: CASSQRAGMGRQPQHF; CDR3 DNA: TGTGCCAGCAGCCAAAGGGCGGGGATGGGGAGGCAGCCCCAGCATTTT
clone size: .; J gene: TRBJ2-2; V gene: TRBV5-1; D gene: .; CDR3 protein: CASSLARDTRSNTGELFF; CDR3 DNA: TGCGCCAGCAGCTTGGCCAGGGACACCCGGTCGAACACCGGGGAGCTGTTTTTT
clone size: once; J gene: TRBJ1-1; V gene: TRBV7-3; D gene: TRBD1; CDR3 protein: CASSPTPRQGGTEAFF; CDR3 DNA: TGTGCCAGCAGCCCAACCCCCCGACAGGGGGGCACTGAAGCTTTCTTT
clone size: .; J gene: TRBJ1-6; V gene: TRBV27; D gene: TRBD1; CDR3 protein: CASSLFTGGSSYNSPLHF; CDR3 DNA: TGTGCCAGCAGTTTATTCACAGGGGGCAGCTCCTATAATTCACCCCTCCACTTT
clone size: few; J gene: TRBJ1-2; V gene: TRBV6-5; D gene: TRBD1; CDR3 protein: CASSYDRVGYGYTF; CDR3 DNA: TGTGCCAGCAGTTACGACAGGGTGGGCTATGGCTACACCTTC
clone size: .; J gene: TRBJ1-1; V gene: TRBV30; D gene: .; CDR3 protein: CASSRRKEAFF; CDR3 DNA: TGTGCCTCCTCGAGGAGGAAAGAAGCTTTCTTT
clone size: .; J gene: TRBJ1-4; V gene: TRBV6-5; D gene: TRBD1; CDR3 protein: CASTRQGDEKLFF; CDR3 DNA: TGTGCCAGCACCCGACAGGGGGACGAAAAACTGTTTTTT
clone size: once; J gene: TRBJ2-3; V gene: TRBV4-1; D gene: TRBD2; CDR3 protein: CASRASGTPDTQYF; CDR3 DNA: TGCGCCAGCAGGGCTAGCGGAACCCCAGATACGCAGTATTTT
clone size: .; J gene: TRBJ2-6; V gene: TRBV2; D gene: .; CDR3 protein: CASSESSGANVLTF; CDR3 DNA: TGTGCCAGCAGTGAGAGCTCTGGGGCCAACGTCCTGACTTTC
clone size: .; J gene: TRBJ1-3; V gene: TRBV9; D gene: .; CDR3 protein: CASSVDQVQTIYF; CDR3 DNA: TGTGCCAGCAGCGTAGACCAGGTCCAGACCATATATTTT
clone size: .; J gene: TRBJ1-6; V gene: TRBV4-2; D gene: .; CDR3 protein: CASSHLDRNSPLHF; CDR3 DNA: TGTGCCAGCAGCCACCTGGACAGAAATTCACCCCTCCACTTT
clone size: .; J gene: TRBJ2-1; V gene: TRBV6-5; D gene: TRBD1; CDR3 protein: CASSWGQVGNEQFF; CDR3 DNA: TGTGCCAGCAGCTGGGGACAGGTAGGAAATGAGCAGTTCTTC
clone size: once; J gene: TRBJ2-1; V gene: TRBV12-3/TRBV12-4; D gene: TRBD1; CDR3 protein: CASSLQGVRFF; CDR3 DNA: TGTGCCAGCAGTTTACAGGGGGTAAGGTTCTTC
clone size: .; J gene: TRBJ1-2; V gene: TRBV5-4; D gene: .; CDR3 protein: CASSFGEYGYTF; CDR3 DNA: TGTGCCAGCAGCTTTGGAGAGTATGGCTACACCTTC
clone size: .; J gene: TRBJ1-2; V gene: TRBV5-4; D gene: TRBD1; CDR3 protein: CASSTSTGVGGYTF; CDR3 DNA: TGTGCCAGCAGCACCTCGACAGGGGTCGGTGGCTACACCTTC
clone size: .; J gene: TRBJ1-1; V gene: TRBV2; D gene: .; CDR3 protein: CASRYDSRNTEAFF; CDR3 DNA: TGTGCCAGCAGATATGACAGCCGGAACACTGAAGCTTTCTTT
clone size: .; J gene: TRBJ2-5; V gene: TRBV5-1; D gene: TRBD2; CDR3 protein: CASSPYSGSQETQYF; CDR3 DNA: TGCGCCAGCAGCCCATATAGCGGGTCCCAAGAGACCCAGTACTTC